The 16 T cell receptor beta chains below were found in one sample sequenced in a study of cytomegalovirus exposure and HLA in healthy donors. A multiplex PCR was run with 60 Vbeta primers and 13 Jbeta primers. Some clones are missing from TCRdb's copy, which holds only in-frame ones; the method was immunoSEQ multiplex PCR. The table lists around 100,000 clones. Sample: PBMCs. Receptors were obtained from a man aged 35 to 55 in good health and CMV-seropositive.

The CDR3 nucleotides read TGCGCCAGCAGCTTGGAGCCGTCTTCACCCCTCCACTTT. This translates into CASSLEPSSPLHF. The chain is built from TRBV5-1 and TRBJ1-6, with no clear D. The CDR3 sequence is 13 residues long. V gave up 0 bases and J gave up 9 bases, with 7 bases separating them. Looked up from germline, CDR1 is SGHRS and CDR2 is YFSETQ.

With respect to this clone: Mismatch with germline at one junction end may stem from a read error. Other DNA sequences of this sample code for an identical CDR3. The CDR3 spells CASSLFPSNYGYTF. The CDR3 nucleotides read TGTGCCAGCAGCTTGTTTCCCTCTAACTACGGCTACACCTTC. This chain uses TRBV5-6 with TRBJ1-2; D is uncertain. This CDR3 has 14 residues. The germline V gene has CDR1 SGHDT and CDR2 YYEEEE.

V usage is TRBV27 and J usage is TRBJ2-2; no clear D gene. The ends were cut back, 3 bases at V and 5 bases at J, with 13 bases in the middle. CDR3 size: 15 residues. Germline CDR1 reads MNHEY; CDR2 reads SMNVEV (reference sequence). The CDR3 DNA reads as TGTGCCAGCAGTTTTTACAGTCCAACAACCGGGGAGCTGTTTTTT. This codes for CASSFYSPTTGELFF.

The rearrangement links TRBV7-3 to TRBJ2-1; 11 nucleotides align to TRBD2. V lost 4 bases to trimming and J lost 9 bases; unmatched junction nucleotides: 11. The CDR3 is 16 residues long. In germline, CDR1 is SGHTA, CDR2 FQGTGA. The CDR3 DNA reads as TGTGCCAGCAGCTATGGGACTAGCGGACTTTATGGTGAGCAGTTCTTC. It specifies CASSYGTSGLYGEQFF.

The V gene is TRBV5-6, the J gene TRBJ2-3, with TRBD2 matching over 7 bases. The CDR3 runs to 16 residues. The V gene's germline CDR1 is SGHDT and CDR2 YYEEEE. The V gene end was trimmed by 0 bases and the J gene end by 0 bases; junction bases not matched to a gene: 4. This CDR3 reads CASSLAGGGSTDTQYF. DNA for the CDR3: TGTGCCAGCAGCTTGGCGGGGGGAGGTAGCACAGATACGCAGTATTTT. The whole variable domain, filled in from reference TRBV5-6 and TRBJ2-3, reads DAGVTQSPTHLIKTRGQQVTLRCSPKSGHDTVSWYQQALGQGPQFIFQYYEEEERQRGNFPDRFSGHQFPNYSSELNVNALLLGDSALYLCASSLAGGGSTDTQYFGPGTRLTVL.

The V call is TRBV28, the J call TRBJ1-2; no clear D. Trimming removed 3 bases from V and 5 bases from J, with 7 bases in between. This CDR3 has 12 residues. Germline V CDR1 and CDR2: MDHEN, SYDVKM. In nucleotides, the CDR3 is TGTGCCAGCAGTTTTGAGGATTATGGCTACACCTTC. Translation: CASSFEDYGYTF.

The CDR3 nucleotides read TGCGCCAGCAGCCAAGGAGTTTTAGCGGGAGTCTCAGATACGCAGTATTTT. Amino acids: CASSQGVLAGVSDTQYF. The genes are TRBV4-1 and TRBJ2-3, with 9 nucleotides matching TRBD2. Germline assignment: CDR1 MGHRA and CDR2 YSYEKL. This CDR3 has 17 residues. The ends lost 1 base at V and 4 bases at J; junction bases unmatched: 9.

The chain combines TRBV2 with TRBJ2-7; a weak D match, TRBD2 (6 bases). From germline, CDR1 is SNHLY and CDR2 FYNNEI. The CDR3 consists of 13 residues. Deletions cut 6 bases from V and 7 bases from J, with 16 bases between. For the CDR3, the DNA is TGTGCCAGCAGGTTCGGCCGCGGGGAGGAGCAGTACTTC. It yields the protein CASRFGRGEEQYF.

CDR3 region: CASSPLGGGQVNEQFF. In nucleotides, the CDR3 is TGTGCCAGCAGCCCCTTGGGGGGAGGGCAGGTCAATGAGCAGTTCTTC. J is TRBJ2-1 and V is TRBV7-9; 7 nucleotides align to TRBD2. Germline trimming cut 5 bases from V and 6 bases from J; bases unmatched to any gene: 13. CDR3 length equals 16 residues. Per the germline V gene, CDR1 is SEHNR and CDR2 is FQNEAQ (reference sequence).

V usage is TRBV28 and J usage is TRBJ1-2; TRBD1 agrees at 7 bases. The CDR3 runs 13 residues. After removal of 6 bases from V and 2 bases from J, the junction contained 3 bases not matched to a gene. Per germline, CDR1 MDHEN and CDR2 SYDVKM. CDR3 residues: CASRPGGNYGYTF. The CDR3, as DNA: TGTGCCAGCAGACCAGGGGGGAACTATGGCTACACCTTC.

V usage is TRBV28 and J usage is TRBJ2-5; D remains ambiguous. The germline V gene encodes CDR1 MDHEN and CDR2 SYDVKM. Trimming shortened V by 6 bases and J by 5 bases, and 16 bases separated the two germline ends. This CDR3 is 14 amino acids long. The CDR3 reads CASRDYRVSETQYF. CDR3 nucleotide sequence: TGTGCCAGCAGAGATTACCGGGTTTCGGAGACCCAGTACTTC.

The chain is built from TRBV4-1 and TRBJ2-3; 7 bases are a match to TRBD1. Germline loops: CDR1 MGHRA, CDR2 YSYEKL. The CDR3 extends over 17 amino acids. The V segment lost 3 bases and the J segment 2 bases; nucleotides outside the gene matches: 11. CDR3 sequence (DNA): TGCGCCAGCAGCCACGGTCGAAGGGGGCGGAACACAGATACGCAGTATTTT. This gives the protein CASSHGRRGRNTDTQYF.

The rearrangement joins TRBV13 to TRBJ1-2, with 7 bases aligning to TRBD1. V was pared by 5 bases and J by 6 bases, with 6 bases of the junction left unmatched. This CDR3 is built from 13 residues. In germline, CDR1 is PRHDT, CDR2 FYEKMQ (reference sequence). The CDR3 here is CASSAWTGDGYTF. CDR3 nucleotide sequence: TGTGCCAGCAGCGCCTGGACAGGCGATGGCTACACCTTC.

This sequence joins TRBV29-1 and TRBJ2-5, with 7 positions matching TRBD1. Germline V gives CDR1 SQVTM, CDR2 ANQGSEA. The V gene end was trimmed by 5 bases and the J gene end by 2 bases; junction bases not matched to a gene: 2. The CDR3 totals 12 residues. The CDR3 region has the DNA TGCAGCGTTCACAGGGGTCAAGAGACCCAGTACTTC. It specifies CSVHRGQETQYF.

This sequence joins TRBV6-5 and TRBJ1-5; D not certain. Germline V lookup: CDR1 MNHEY, CDR2 SVGAGI. CDR3 length: 12 residues. Between the trimmed V and J ends, which lost 5 bases and 5 bases, there was a span of 7 bases. CDR3 sequence: CASSKQDQPQHF. Here the CDR3 DNA reads TGTGCCAGCAGTAAGCAGGATCAGCCCCAGCATTTT.

The rearrangement uses TRBV6-4 and TRBJ2-7; 9 bases match TRBD1. From germline, CDR1 is MRHNA and CDR2 SNTAGT. The CDR3 loop spans 15 amino acids. Trimming cost V 4 bases and J 2 bases; bases outside gene matches: 6. The CDR3 DNA reads TGTGCCAGCAGTGCCCCGGACAGGGGCCCCTACGAGCAGTACTTC. The encoded protein is CASSAPDRGPYEQYF.